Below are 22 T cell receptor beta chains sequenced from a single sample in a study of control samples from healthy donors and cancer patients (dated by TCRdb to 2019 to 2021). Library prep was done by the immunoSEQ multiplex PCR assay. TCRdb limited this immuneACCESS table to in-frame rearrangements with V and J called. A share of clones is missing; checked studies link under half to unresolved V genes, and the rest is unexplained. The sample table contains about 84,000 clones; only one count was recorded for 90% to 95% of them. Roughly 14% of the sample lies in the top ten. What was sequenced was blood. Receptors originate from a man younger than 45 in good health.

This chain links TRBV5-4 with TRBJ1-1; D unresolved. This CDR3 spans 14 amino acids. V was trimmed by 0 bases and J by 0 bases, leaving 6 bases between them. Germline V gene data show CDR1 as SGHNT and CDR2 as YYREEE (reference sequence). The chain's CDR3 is CASSLEQMNTEAFF. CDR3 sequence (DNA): TGTGCCAGCAGCTTGGAACAGATGAACACTGAAGCTTTCTTT.

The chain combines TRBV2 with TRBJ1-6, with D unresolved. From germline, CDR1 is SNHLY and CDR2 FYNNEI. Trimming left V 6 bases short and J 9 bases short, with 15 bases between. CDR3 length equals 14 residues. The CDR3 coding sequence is TGTGCCAGCAGAGCCGACGCGGAGATTTCACCCCTCCACTTT. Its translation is CASRADAEISPLHF.

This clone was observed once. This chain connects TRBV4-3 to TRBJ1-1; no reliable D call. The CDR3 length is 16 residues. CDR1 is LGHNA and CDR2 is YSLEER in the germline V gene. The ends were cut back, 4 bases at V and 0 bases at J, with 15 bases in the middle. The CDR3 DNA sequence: TGCGCCAGCAGCCTAAGTGGGGTGGGCATGAACACTGAAGCTTTCTTT. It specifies CASSLSGVGMNTEAFF.

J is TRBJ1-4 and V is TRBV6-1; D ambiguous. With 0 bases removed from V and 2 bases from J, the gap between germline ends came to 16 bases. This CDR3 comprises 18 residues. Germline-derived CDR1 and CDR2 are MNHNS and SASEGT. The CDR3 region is CASSEAKAGAVTNEKLFF. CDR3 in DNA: TGTGCCAGCAGTGAAGCCAAGGCGGGCGCGGTGACTAATGAAAAACTGTTTTTT.

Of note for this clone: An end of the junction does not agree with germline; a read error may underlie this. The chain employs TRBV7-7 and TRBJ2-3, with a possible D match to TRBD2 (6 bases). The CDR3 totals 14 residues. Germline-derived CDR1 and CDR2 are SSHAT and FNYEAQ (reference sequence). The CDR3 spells CASSPDYFTDTQYF. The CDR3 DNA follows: TGTGCTAGCAGCCCGGACTATTTTACAGATACGCAGTATTTT.

In nucleotides, the CDR3 is TGTGCCAGCAGCCAAGGGGTGGGCAGGGCCTATGGCTACACCTTC. Translated, it gives CASSQGVGRAYGYTF. This chain connects TRBV3-1 (or the pseudogene TRBV3-2) to TRBJ1-2; D is possibly TRBD1 (5 bases). The CDR3 has 15 amino acids. Germline V gene sequence: CDR1 LGHDT, CDR2 YNNKEL (reference sequence). The ends were cut back, 1 base at V and 4 bases at J, with 13 bases in the middle.

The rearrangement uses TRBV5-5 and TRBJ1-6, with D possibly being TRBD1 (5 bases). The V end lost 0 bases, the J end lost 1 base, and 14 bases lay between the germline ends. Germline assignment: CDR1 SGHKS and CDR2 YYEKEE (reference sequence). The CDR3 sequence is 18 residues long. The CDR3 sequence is CASSLVSGFGSYNSPLHF. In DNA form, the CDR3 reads TGTGCCAGCAGCTTGGTCTCAGGGTTCGGATCCTATAATTCACCCCTCCACTTT. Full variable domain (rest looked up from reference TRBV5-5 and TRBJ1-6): DAGVTQSPTHLIKTRGQQVTLRCSPISGHKSVSWYQQVLGQGPQFIFQYYEKEERGRGNFPDRFSARQFPNYSSELNVNALLLGDSALYLCASSLVSGFGSYNSPLHFGNGTRLTVT.

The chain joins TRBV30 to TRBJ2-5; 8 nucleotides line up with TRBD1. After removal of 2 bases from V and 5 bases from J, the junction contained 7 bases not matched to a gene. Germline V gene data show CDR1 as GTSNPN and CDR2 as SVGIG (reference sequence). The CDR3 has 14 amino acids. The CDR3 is CAWSSARGLETQYF. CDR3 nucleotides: TGTGCCTGGAGTTCGGCCAGGGGGCTGGAGACCCAGTACTTC.

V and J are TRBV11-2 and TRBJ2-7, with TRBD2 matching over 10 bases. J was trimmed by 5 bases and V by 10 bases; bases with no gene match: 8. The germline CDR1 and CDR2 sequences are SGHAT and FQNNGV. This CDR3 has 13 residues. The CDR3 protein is CATSTSGNHEQYF. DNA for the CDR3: TGTGCCACATCCACTAGCGGGAACCACGAGCAGTACTTC.

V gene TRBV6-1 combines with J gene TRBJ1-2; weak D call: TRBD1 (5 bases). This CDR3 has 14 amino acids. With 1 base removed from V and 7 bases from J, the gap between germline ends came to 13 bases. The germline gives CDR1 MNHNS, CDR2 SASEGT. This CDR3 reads CASSEGGGKGGYTF. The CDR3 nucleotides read TGTGCCAGCAGTGAAGGGGGGGGGAAGGGTGGCTACACCTTC.

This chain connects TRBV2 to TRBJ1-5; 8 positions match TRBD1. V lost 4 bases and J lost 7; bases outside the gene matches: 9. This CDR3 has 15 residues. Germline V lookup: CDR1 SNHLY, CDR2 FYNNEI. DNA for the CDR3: TGTGCCAGCAGTGTTTCTGCGGACAGGGCACAGCCCCAGCATTTT. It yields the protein CASSVSADRAQPQHF.

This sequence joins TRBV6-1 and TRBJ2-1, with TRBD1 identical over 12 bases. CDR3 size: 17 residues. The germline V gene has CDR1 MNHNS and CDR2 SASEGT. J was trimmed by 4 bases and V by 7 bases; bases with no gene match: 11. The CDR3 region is CASTEGTGGHVYNEQFF. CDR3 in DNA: TGTGCCAGCACTGAGGGGACAGGGGGCCACGTTTACAATGAGCAGTTCTTC.

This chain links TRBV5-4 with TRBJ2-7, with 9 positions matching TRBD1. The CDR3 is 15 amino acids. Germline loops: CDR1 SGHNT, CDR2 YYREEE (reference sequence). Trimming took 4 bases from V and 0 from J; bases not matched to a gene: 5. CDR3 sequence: CASSPGGQGSYEQYF. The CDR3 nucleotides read TGTGCCAGCAGCCCAGGGGGACAGGGCTCCTACGAGCAGTACTTC.

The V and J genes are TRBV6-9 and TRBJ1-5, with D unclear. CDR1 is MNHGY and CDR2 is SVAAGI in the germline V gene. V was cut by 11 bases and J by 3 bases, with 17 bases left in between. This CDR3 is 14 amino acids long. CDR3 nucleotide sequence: TGTGCCCCCCAAGAGAGGGCCACCAATCAGCCCCAGCATTTT. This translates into CAPQERATNQPQHF.

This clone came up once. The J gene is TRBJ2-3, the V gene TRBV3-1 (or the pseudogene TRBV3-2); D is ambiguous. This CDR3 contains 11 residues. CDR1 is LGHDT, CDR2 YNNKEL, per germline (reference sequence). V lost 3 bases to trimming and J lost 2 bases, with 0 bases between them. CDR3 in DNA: TGTGCCAGCAGCCACACAGATACGCAGTATTTT. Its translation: CASSHTDTQYF.

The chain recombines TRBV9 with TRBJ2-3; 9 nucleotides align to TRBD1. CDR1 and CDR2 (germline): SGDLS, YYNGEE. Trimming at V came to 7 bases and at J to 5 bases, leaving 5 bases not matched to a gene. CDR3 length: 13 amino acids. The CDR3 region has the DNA TGTGCCAGCGCAGTGACAGGGGGAGATACGCAGTATTTT. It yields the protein CASAVTGGDTQYF.

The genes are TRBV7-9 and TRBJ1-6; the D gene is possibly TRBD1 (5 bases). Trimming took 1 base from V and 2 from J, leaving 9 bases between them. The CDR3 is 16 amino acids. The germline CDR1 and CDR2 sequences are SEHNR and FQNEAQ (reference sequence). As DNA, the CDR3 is TGTGCCAGCAGCTTAGTCGGGGCAGCCTATAATTCACCCCTCCACTTT. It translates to CASSLVGAAYNSPLHF. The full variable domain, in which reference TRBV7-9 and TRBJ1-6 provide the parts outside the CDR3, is DTGVSQNPRHKITKRGQNVTFRCDPISEHNRLYWYRQTLGQGPEFLTYFQNEAQLEKSRLLSDRFSAERPKGSFSTLEIQRTEQGDSAMYLCASSLVGAAYNSPLHFGNGTRLTVT.

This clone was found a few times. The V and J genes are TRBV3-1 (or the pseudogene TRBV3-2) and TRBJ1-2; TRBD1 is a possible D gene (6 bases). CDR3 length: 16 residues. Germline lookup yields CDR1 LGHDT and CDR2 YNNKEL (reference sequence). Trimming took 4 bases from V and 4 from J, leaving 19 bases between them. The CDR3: CASSPGSTGRTYGYTF. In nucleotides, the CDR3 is TGTGCCAGCAGCCCTGGCTCGACAGGAAGGACCTATGGCTACACCTTC.

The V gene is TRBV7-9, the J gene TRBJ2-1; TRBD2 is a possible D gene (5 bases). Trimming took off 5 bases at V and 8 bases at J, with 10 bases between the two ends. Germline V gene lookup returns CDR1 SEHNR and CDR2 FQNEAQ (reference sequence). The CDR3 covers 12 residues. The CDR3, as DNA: TGTGCCAGCAGCCGGGATTGGGATGAGCAGTTCTTC. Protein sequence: CASSRDWDEQFF.

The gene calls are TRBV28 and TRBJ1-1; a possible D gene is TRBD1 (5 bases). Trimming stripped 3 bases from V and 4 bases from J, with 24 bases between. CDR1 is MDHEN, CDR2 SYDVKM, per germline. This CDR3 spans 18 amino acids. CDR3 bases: TGTGCCAGCAGTTTTGGATCTTTTATAGGGACGGCGAGCACTGAAGCTTTCTTT. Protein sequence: CASSFGSFIGTASTEAFF.

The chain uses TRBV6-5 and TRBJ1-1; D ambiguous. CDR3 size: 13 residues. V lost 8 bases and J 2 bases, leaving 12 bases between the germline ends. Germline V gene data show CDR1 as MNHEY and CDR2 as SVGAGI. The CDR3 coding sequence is TGTGCCAGCCGCAGCTTCGTTAACACTGAAGCTTTCTTT. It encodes CASRSFVNTEAFF.

Written as DNA, the CDR3 is TGTGCCAGACCGTTCCCGGCTAGCTCCTACAATGAGCAGTTCTTC. Translation: CARPFPASSYNEQFF. The J gene is TRBJ2-1, the V gene TRBV6-4; D uncertain. This CDR3 comprises 15 residues. Germline V CDR1 and CDR2: MRHNA, SNTAGT. V was clipped by 9 bases and J by 0 bases, with 15 bases between them.